The rows below give T cell receptor beta chains drawn from one sample of a study of cytomegalovirus exposure and HLA in healthy donors. Generated by immunoSEQ multiplex PCR, the TCRdb table keeps only in-frame clones and is missing some. The profile shows roughly 140,000 clones, roughly 79% of them singletons. The sequenced material came from PBMCs. These receptor sequences come from a male donor in good health and CMV-seronegative. Both conserved end residues are trimmed from each CDR3.

CDR3 length: 11
V gene: TRBV18
CDR3 protein: ASSPRPNTEAF

CDR3 length: 9
V gene: TRBV27
CDR3 protein: ASTLTDTQY

CDR3 length: 10
V gene: TRBV29-1
CDR3 protein: SVEDGGPLQY

CDR3 length: 12
V gene: TRBV7-3
CDR3 protein: ASSLLGRGNEQF

CDR3 length: 15
V gene: TRBV5-4
CDR3 protein: ASSPSLAATRADTQY

CDR3 length: 13
V gene: TRBV5-4
CDR3 protein: ASSIGGSGANVLT

CDR3 length: 12
V gene: TRBV5-3
CDR3 protein: ARSPETGDGELF

CDR3 length: 14
V gene: TRBV7-2
CDR3 protein: ASSYGQLLSNTEAF

CDR3 length: 13
V gene: TRBV11-1
CDR3 protein: ASSLRLAGDNEQF

CDR3 length: 10
V gene: TRBV29-1
CDR3 protein: SVASSNYGYT

CDR3 length: 10
V gene: TRBV30
CDR3 protein: AWKTGVTGYT

CDR3 length: 14
V gene: TRBV7-2
CDR3 protein: ASSRTSGGDTDTQY

CDR3 length: 10
V gene: TRBV30
CDR3 protein: AWSPGGHGYT

CDR3 length: 15
V gene: TRBV11-2
CDR3 protein: ASSGRGWGSGPYEQY

CDR3 length: 11
V gene: TRBV15
CDR3 protein: ATSTRGGQPQH

CDR3 length: 15
V gene: TRBV4-3
CDR3 protein: ASSQGTGTGTYNEQF

CDR3 length: 11
V gene: TRBV2
CDR3 protein: ASSDTGNYEQY

CDR3 length: 13
V gene: TRBV18
CDR3 protein: ASSPPGPTGEKLF

CDR3 length: 12
V gene: TRBV30
CDR3 protein: AWSVLTSNQPQH

CDR3 length: 10
V gene: TRBV10-3
CDR3 protein: AISLSSYEQY

CDR3 length: 12
V gene: TRBV7-2
CDR3 protein: ASSKRGGQETQY

CDR3 length: 10
V gene: TRBV30
CDR3 protein: AFSSQRHEQF

CDR3 length: 12
V gene: TRBV30
CDR3 protein: AWNSQGLRYEQY

CDR3 length: 14
V gene: TRBV5-1
CDR3 protein: ASSLKREPSSYEQY

CDR3 length: 12
V gene: TRBV6-5
CDR3 protein: ASSYSGGDYGYT

CDR3 length: 15
V gene: TRBV4-3
CDR3 protein: ASSQGVGTGGTDTQY

CDR3 length: 13
V gene: TRBV5-4
CDR3 protein: ASSWGPGGSYEQY